What follows are 25 T cell receptor beta chains derived from one specimen sequenced in a study of blood T cell repertoires in COVID-19. Clones were sequenced by immunoSEQ multiplex PCR, and TCRdb holds only the in-frame ones, with some missing. The sample shows approximately 150,000 clones, roughly 86% of them seen only once. Input material: peripheral blood. These TCRs come from a woman over 75 with COVID-19, enrolled during active disease.

The chain joins TRBV27 to TRBJ2-7; D is possibly TRBD1 (6 bases). V lost 2 bases and J lost 7, with 9 bases in between. CDR3 length: 12 residues. The germline V gene has CDR1 MNHEY and CDR2 SMNVEV (reference sequence). The CDR3 DNA follows: TGTGCCAGCAGTTTAATAGGGGGAGAGCAGTACTTC. Its translation: CASSLIGGEQYF.

This clone appeared a single time. This rearrangement joins TRBV2 to TRBJ1-2; D may be TRBD1 (5 bases). The CDR3 spans 12 residues. Germline-derived CDR1 and CDR2 are SNHLY and FYNNEI. V was pared by 6 bases and J by 4 bases, with 9 bases between. The CDR3 sequence is CASSGHFYGYTF. The CDR3 nucleotides read TGTGCCAGCAGCGGACATTTCTATGGCTACACCTTC.

The chain recombines TRBV19 with TRBJ1-5; a possible D gene is TRBD1 (6 bases). The V end lost 4 bases, the J end lost 2 bases, and 15 bases lay between the germline ends. The CDR3 extends over 16 amino acids. The germline V gene encodes CDR1 LNHDA and CDR2 SQIVND (reference sequence). For the CDR3, the DNA is TGTGCCAGTAGTACCCGTGGGGGGGCTGGCAATCAGCCCCAGCATTTT. Translating gives CASSTRGGAGNQPQHF.

This chain connects TRBV5-1 to TRBJ2-2; 10 positions agree with TRBD1. The germline gives CDR1 SGHRS, CDR2 YFSETQ. The CDR3 has 17 amino acids. V was clipped by 0 bases and J by 4 bases; unmatched bases: 6. CDR3 sequence (DNA): TGCGCCAGCAGCTTGGGAGGGACAGGGGTTATCACCGGGGAGCTGTTTTTT. This gives the protein CASSLGGTGVITGELFF.

The rearrangement joins TRBV2 to TRBJ2-7; 9 bases agree with TRBD1. V was clipped by 7 bases and J by 2 bases; unmatched bases: 3. The CDR3 has 13 amino acids. The germline gives CDR1 SNHLY, CDR2 FYNNEI. The CDR3 nucleotides read TGTGCCAGCAATCGGGACAGGGCCTACGAGCAGTACTTC. It codes for CASNRDRAYEQYF.

The chain couples TRBV9 to TRBJ2-3; 7 nucleotides line up with TRBD1. CDR1 and CDR2 (germline): SGDLS, YYNGEE. The ends lost 2 bases at V and 4 bases at J; junction bases unmatched: 4. CDR3 length equals 14 residues. CDR3 amino acids: CASSVTTGSDTQYF. The CDR3 bases are TGTGCCAGCAGCGTCACGACAGGGTCAGATACGCAGTATTTT.

The chain couples TRBV10-3 to TRBJ2-6; TRBD1 agrees at 7 bases. The CDR3 is 19 residues long. V shed 3 bases, J shed 4 bases, and the junction held 15 bases outside the gene matches. Germline CDR1 and CDR2: ENHRY and SYGVKD. As DNA, the CDR3 is TGTGCCATCAGTGACCCGACAGGGTACCCTCTCTCCGGGGCCAACGTCCTGACTTTC. Its translation is CAISDPTGYPLSGANVLTF.

The genes are TRBV19 and TRBJ1-1; D ambiguous. CDR1 is LNHDA and CDR2 is SQIVND in the germline V gene (reference sequence). Trimming removed 7 bases from V and 0 bases from J, with 6 bases in between. CDR3 length: 12 residues. The CDR3 protein is CASKALNTEAFF. In DNA form, the CDR3 reads TGTGCCAGTAAAGCCTTGAACACTGAAGCTTTCTTT.

A word on this clone: In the same sample, other DNA sequences code for this CDR3. The CDR3 reads CASAGRDRGETQYF. The CDR3 DNA is TGTGCCAGCGCCGGCCGGGACAGGGGGGAGACCCAGTACTTC. This sequence joins TRBV4-2 and TRBJ2-5, with 11 bases that match TRBD1. V gave up 8 bases and J gave up 5 bases; unmatched junction bases: 7. The CDR3 spans 14 residues. Germline V gives CDR1 LGHNA, CDR2 YNFKEQ.

In DNA form, the CDR3 reads TGTGCCAGCAGCAAAAGTTCGAGGGGTCCGGGGGGCACTAATGAAAAACTGTTTTTT. Residues: CASSKSSRGPGGTNEKLFF. V and J are TRBV21-1 and TRBJ1-4. TRBV21-1 is recorded as a pseudogene. The CDR3 runs to 19 residues.

This clone was observed a few times. V is TRBV7-8 and J is TRBJ2-3; 13 bases align to TRBD2. J lost 6 bases, V lost 3 bases, and 6 bases had no gene match. Germline V gene data show CDR1 as SGHVS and CDR2 as FQNEAQ. There are 16 residues in the CDR3. Written as DNA, the CDR3 is TGTGCCAGCAGCTTCGGACTAGCGGGAGCAGGGGATACGCAGTATTTT. As protein: CASSFGLAGAGDTQYF.

CDR3 sequence: CANQGTGEDEQYF. The CDR3 DNA reads TGTGCCAACCAGGGGACAGGGGAGGACGAGCAGTACTTC. The rearrangement links TRBV10-3 to TRBJ2-7; 10 bases align to TRBD1. There are 13 residues in the CDR3. V gave up 10 bases and J gave up 5 bases; unmatched junction bases: 8. Germline V gene data show CDR1 as ENHRY and CDR2 as SYGVKD.

Comment on this clone: An end of the junction does not agree with germline; a read error may underlie this. The genes are TRBV7-7 and TRBJ2-2; 8 positions agree with TRBD1. The CDR3 is made up of 15 amino acids. Germline assignment: CDR1 SSHAT and CDR2 FNYEAQ (reference sequence). The CDR3 region is CASSAGTGNTGELFF. The CDR3 nucleotides are TGTGCTAGCAGCGCCGGGACAGGGAACACCGGGGAGCTGTTTTTT.

The gene calls are TRBV28 and TRBJ2-7; 11 positions agree with TRBD2. The V gene's germline CDR1 is MDHEN and CDR2 SYDVKM. V was pared by 6 bases and J by 4 bases, with 11 bases of the junction left unmatched. There are 16 residues in the CDR3. CDR3 sequence (DNA): TGTGCCAGCAGCCCCGGGGGTAGCGGGAGGGAATACGAGCAGTACTTC. This codes for CASSPGGSGREYEQYF.

This chain connects TRBV5-4 to TRBJ1-2; possibly TRBD1 for D (5 bases). V was cut by 0 bases and J by 1 base, with 7 bases left in between. The germline CDR1 and CDR2 sequences are SGHNT and YYREEE (reference sequence). The CDR3 consists of 14 residues. CDR3 coding DNA: TGTGCCAGCAGCTTGGCCGGGGGTAACTATGGCTACACCTTC. Amino acid sequence: CASSLAGGNYGYTF.

V usage is TRBV6-2 or TRBV6-3 and J usage is TRBJ2-7, with TRBD2 identical over 9 bases. The CDR3 consists of 15 residues. Trimming cost V 6 bases and J 2 bases; bases outside gene matches: 8. Germline values: CDR1 MNHEY, CDR2 SVGEGT. The DNA for the CDR3 is TGTGCCAGCAGCCGGCATGGCGGGGGGGCCTACGAGCAGTACTTC. It encodes CASSRHGGGAYEQYF.

This chain links TRBV19 with TRBJ2-7; 8 bases are shared with TRBD1. This CDR3 region has 13 residues. Germline V lookup: CDR1 LNHDA, CDR2 SQIVND (reference sequence). Trimming cost V 8 bases and J 4 bases; bases outside gene matches: 7. The CDR3 DNA reads TGTGCCAGTGGGCAGGGGGCGCGATACGAGCAGTACTTC. Protein product: CASGQGARYEQYF.

The chain links TRBV7-7 to TRBJ2-1; 8 nucleotides align to TRBD2. This CDR3 spans 14 amino acids. With 5 bases clipped from V and 4 bases from J, the junction kept 4 bases outside the gene matches. The germline V gene encodes CDR1 SSHAT and CDR2 FNYEAQ (reference sequence). In nucleotides, the CDR3 is TGTGCCAGCAGCCGGGGGGGCGGTTACAATGAGCAGTTCTTC. It encodes CASSRGGGYNEQFF.

The V gene is TRBV18, the J gene TRBJ1-2, with 7 bases matching TRBD1. Germline V gives CDR1 KGHSH, CDR2 LQKENI. V was pared by 3 bases and J by 0 bases, with 4 bases of the junction left unmatched. This CDR3 has 15 residues. The CDR3 protein is CASSPTGTANYGYTF. For the CDR3, the DNA is TGTGCCAGCTCACCCACCGGGACAGCTAACTATGGCTACACCTTC.

The chain combines TRBV6-6 with TRBJ2-5; 13 positions match TRBD2. Germline V gene lookup returns CDR1 MNHNY and CDR2 SVGAGI (reference sequence). The CDR3 runs to 16 residues. V lost 6 bases, J lost 0 bases, and 4 bases stayed unmatched. CDR3 sequence reads: CASSQGLAGNQETQYF. The DNA for the CDR3 is TGTGCCAGCAGCCAGGGACTAGCGGGGAACCAAGAGACCCAGTACTTC.

On this clone itself: Within the sample, other DNA sequences also encode this same CDR3. This chain joins TRBV24-1 and TRBJ2-2; D unresolved. The CDR3 loop spans 13 amino acids. V was pared by 4 bases and J by 5 bases, with 7 bases between. Germline assignment: CDR1 KGHDR and CDR2 SFDVKD. The CDR3 region is CATSDPRTGELFF. The CDR3 DNA reads as TGTGCCACCAGTGACCCCCGGACCGGGGAGCTGTTTTTT.

This clone was counted once. The chain links TRBV6-1 to TRBJ2-5, with 10 bases that match TRBD2. Germline assignment: CDR1 MNHNS and CDR2 SASEGT. The ends lost 2 bases at V and 4 bases at J; junction bases unmatched: 4. The CDR3 consists of 15 residues. CDR3 region: CASSESSGGSETQYF. Here the CDR3 DNA reads TGTGCCAGCAGTGAATCTAGCGGGGGTTCAGAGACCCAGTACTTC.

The V gene is TRBV6-5, the J gene TRBJ1-1, with D maybe TRBD1 (6 bases). The CDR3 has 13 amino acids. CDR1 is MNHEY and CDR2 is SVGAGI in the germline V gene. V was cut by 6 bases and J by 4 bases, with 12 bases left in between. CDR3 sequence (DNA): TGTGCCAGCAGAACAGGGATGAGCACTGAAGCTTTCTTT. Translation: CASRTGMSTEAFF.

The chain has TRBV28 and TRBJ1-2; 9 nucleotides line up with TRBD1. The CDR3 is 15 residues long. CDR1 is MDHEN and CDR2 is SYDVKM in the germline V gene. The V and J ends lost 5 bases and 12 bases, in that order; junction bases with no gene match: 16. The CDR3 bases are TGTGCCAGCAGTCCTCCAACAGGGGGCAGGAGTGTCGACACCTTC. Its translation: CASSPPTGGRSVDTF.

V is TRBV13 and J is TRBJ2-1, with D possibly matching TRBD2 (6 bases). V dropped 5 bases and J dropped 0 bases, with 17 bases sitting between them. CDR1 is PRHDT, CDR2 FYEKMQ, per germline (reference sequence). CDR3 length equals 17 residues. CDR3 in DNA: TGTGCCAGCAGCCCCACCAGACTGGGGGGCTCCTACAATGAGCAGTTCTTC. This encodes CASSPTRLGGSYNEQFF.